Shown below are 27 T cell receptor beta chains from a single sample sequenced in a study of blood T cell repertoires in COVID-19. Clones were sequenced by immunoSEQ multiplex PCR, and TCRdb holds only the in-frame ones, with some missing. Of approximately 240,000 clones listed, 80% to 95% are singletons. Sequenced material: peripheral blood. These receptors originate from a man aged 30 to 45 with COVID-19, enrolled during active disease.

The genes are TRBV5-4 and TRBJ1-1, with a weak D call TRBD1 (6 bases). CDR3 length: 14 amino acids. V lost 4 bases and J lost 1, with 11 bases in between. CDR1 SGHNT and CDR2 YYREEE come from the germline V gene (reference sequence). DNA for the CDR3: TGTGCCAGCAGCCTACGGACAGAGAACACTGAAGCTTTCTTT. As protein: CASSLRTENTEAFF. Supplemented by reference TRBV5-4 and TRBJ1-1, the full variable domain reads ETGVTQSPTHLIKTRGQQVTLRCSSQSGHNTVSWYQQALGQGPQFIFQYYREEENGRGNFPPRFSGLQFPNYSSELNVNALELDDSALYLCASSLRTENTEAFFGQGTRLTVV.

The rearrangement uses TRBV2 and TRBJ1-5, with D uncertain. Germline CDR1 and CDR2: SNHLY and FYNNEI. With 3 bases removed from V and 6 bases from J, the gap between germline ends came to 15 bases. The CDR3 contains 15 residues. The CDR3 sequence: CASSDGRVLVQPQHF. CDR3 bases: TGTGCCAGCAGTGATGGGAGGGTTTTAGTTCAGCCCCAGCATTTT.

The genes are TRBV27 and TRBJ2-1, with 10 bases matching TRBD2. The V and J ends lost 6 bases and 3 bases, in that order; junction bases with no gene match: 8. This CDR3 spans 16 amino acids. Germline V CDR1 and CDR2: MNHEY, SMNVEV (reference sequence). The DNA for the CDR3 is TGTGCCAGCAGCCCCCCAGCGGGGGGGATCTACAATGAGCAGTTCTTC. Encoded protein: CASSPPAGGIYNEQFF.

The V call is TRBV2, the J call TRBJ1-1; D is perhaps TRBD1 (5 bases). Germline loops: CDR1 SNHLY, CDR2 FYNNEI. V dropped 8 bases and J dropped 5 bases, with 24 bases sitting between them. The CDR3 is made up of 16 amino acids. CDR3 sequence (DNA): TGTGCCAGCCCGAAGGCGTGGAACAGGCGCTTAACTGAAGCTTTCTTT. Amino acids: CASPKAWNRRLTEAFF. The entire variable domain, with the rest obtained from reference TRBV2 and TRBJ1-1, is as follows: EPEVTQTPSHQVTQMGQEVILRCVPISNHLYFYWYRQILGQKVEFLVSFYNNEISEKSEIFDDQFSVERPDGSNFTLKIRSTKLEDSAMYFCASPKAWNRRLTEAFFGQGTRLTVV.

This clone was detected once. This sample includes further DNA sequences coding for the same CDR3. As DNA, the CDR3 is TGTGCCAGCAGCTTAGGGGGGACTTCCTACGAGCAGTACTTC. This gives the protein CASSLGGTSYEQYF. V and J are TRBV11-2 and TRBJ2-7, with D perhaps matching TRBD2 (6 bases). CDR1 is SGHAT, CDR2 FQNNGV, per germline. This CDR3 region has 14 residues. With 1 base removed from V and 1 base from J, the gap between germline ends came to 8 bases.

This chain connects TRBV9 to TRBJ2-7, with 10 bases matching TRBD1. The V and J ends lost 4 bases and 2 bases, in that order; junction bases with no gene match: 3. CDR1 and CDR2 (germline): SGDLS, YYNGEE. The CDR3 contains 14 residues. The CDR3 loop reads CASSPGQGAYEQYF. DNA for the CDR3: TGTGCCAGCAGCCCCGGACAGGGGGCCTACGAGCAGTACTTC.

The genes are TRBV5-1 and TRBJ1-5, with TRBD1 matching over 7 bases. The CDR3 extends over 14 amino acids. Germline assignment: CDR1 SGHRS and CDR2 YFSETQ. Trimming at V came to 5 bases and at J to 3 bases, leaving 5 bases not matched to a gene. The CDR3 sequence is CASRVGTDNQPQHF. In DNA form, the CDR3 reads TGCGCCAGCAGAGTCGGGACAGACAATCAGCCCCAGCATTTT.

The chain employs TRBV9 and TRBJ1-4; D is unclear. Germline CDR1 reads SGDLS; CDR2 reads YYNGEE. Trimming left V 0 bases short and J 5 bases short, with 8 bases between. This CDR3 has 14 amino acids. CDR3 coding DNA: TGTGCCAGCAGCGTAGCAGGTCTGAATGAAAAACTGTTTTTT. Encoded protein: CASSVAGLNEKLFF.

The rearrangement uses TRBV7-9 and TRBJ1-5, with D tentatively TRBD1 (5 bases). Germline V gene data show CDR1 as SEHNR and CDR2 as FQNEAQ (reference sequence). Trimming stripped 2 bases from V and 7 bases from J, with 18 bases between. The CDR3 has 16 residues. For the CDR3, the DNA is TGTGCCAGCAGCTTACTTTTGTTTCGCAGGGTACAGCCCCAGCATTTT. This encodes CASSLLLFRRVQPQHF.

CDR3 coding DNA: TGTGCCAGCAGTGCGGGACAGGGAGAGACCCAGTACTTC. It specifies CASSAGQGETQYF. This rearrangement joins TRBV2 to TRBJ2-5; 9 positions agree with TRBD1. Looked up from germline, CDR1 is SNHLY and CDR2 is FYNNEI. This CDR3 is built from 13 residues. V was pared by 4 bases and J by 4 bases, with 1 base of the junction left unmatched.

This sequence joins TRBV6-1 and TRBJ1-1; 9 bases match TRBD1. The V gene end was trimmed by 2 bases and the J gene end by 5 bases; junction bases not matched to a gene: 6. CDR1 MNHNS and CDR2 SASEGT come from the germline V gene. The CDR3 extends over 15 amino acids. The CDR3 is CASSERGQGSTEAFF. CDR3 bases: TGTGCCAGCAGTGAAAGGGGACAGGGTTCAACTGAAGCTTTCTTT.

This sequence joins TRBV5-4 and TRBJ1-2, with 7 bases lining up with TRBD1. CDR3 length equals 13 residues. Germline-derived CDR1 and CDR2 are SGHNT and YYREEE (reference sequence). V lost 0 bases, J lost 12 bases, and 8 bases stayed unmatched. CDR3 nucleotides: TGTGCCAGCAGCTTGGGCAGGGGGTCAGACAACACCTTC. It specifies CASSLGRGSDNTF.

The gene calls are TRBV5-1 and TRBJ1-2, with a tentative D call TRBD1 (6 bases). V lost 4 bases and J lost 3, with 10 bases in between. The CDR3 spans 13 residues. Per the germline V gene, CDR1 is SGHRS and CDR2 is YFSETQ. In DNA form, the CDR3 reads TGCGCCAGCAGCGACGGACAGTACTATGGCTACACCTTC. It specifies CASSDGQYYGYTF.

The chain recombines TRBV3-1 (or the pseudogene TRBV3-2) with TRBJ2-7; the match to TRBD1 covers 8 bases. Germline loops: CDR1 LGHDT, CDR2 YNNKEL (reference sequence). This CDR3 contains 14 residues. V lost 5 bases to trimming and J lost 5 bases; unmatched junction nucleotides: 8. CDR3 sequence (DNA): TGTGCCAGCAGCGCCGGACAGGGATGGCACGAGCAGTACTTC. Translation gives CASSAGQGWHEQYF.

V usage is TRBV7-9 and J usage is TRBJ2-5; D ambiguous. Trimming took 5 bases from V and 5 from J, leaving 15 bases between them. Germline CDR1 is SEHNR and CDR2 is FQNEAQ (reference sequence). CDR3 size: 14 residues. The CDR3 sequence: CASSTHLIGETQYF. As DNA, the CDR3 is TGTGCCAGCAGCACTCATCTAATCGGGGAGACCCAGTACTTC.

This clone was observed once. The chain uses TRBV20-1 and TRBJ1-1, with no clear D. Trimming pared 3 bases from V and 4 bases from J, leaving 15 bases between. Germline lookup yields CDR1 DFQATT and CDR2 SNEGSKA (reference sequence). This CDR3 has 14 amino acids. CDR3 DNA sequence: TGCAGTGCTAGTGGAGGGTCGGGCGGCACTGAAGCTTTCTTT. Translating gives CSASGGSGGTEAFF.

The chain carries TRBV5-1 and TRBJ2-7, with D possibly being TRBD1 (6 bases). Trimming cost V 2 bases and J 0 bases, with 12 bases left between them. The CDR3 extends over 15 amino acids. Per germline, CDR1 SGHRS and CDR2 YFSETQ. The CDR3 loop is CASSLQGTYSYEQYF. CDR3 in DNA: TGCGCCAGCAGCTTACAGGGCACTTACTCCTACGAGCAGTACTTC.

V usage is TRBV7-6 and J usage is TRBJ2-3; 8 nucleotides align to TRBD2. The length of the CDR3 is 18 residues. Trimming cost V 3 bases and J 2 bases; bases outside gene matches: 13. CDR1 and CDR2 (germline): SGHVS, FNYEAQ. Written as DNA, the CDR3 is TGTGCCAGCAGCTTTACCTCCACCCGGGGGGGGCCCACAGATACGCAGTATTTT. It codes for CASSFTSTRGGPTDTQYF.

This chain connects TRBV27 to TRBJ1-2; 9 positions agree with TRBD1. Germline values: CDR1 MNHEY, CDR2 SMNVEV (reference sequence). CDR3 length: 14 amino acids. Trimming took 5 bases from V and 4 from J; bases not matched to a gene: 5. The CDR3 region has the DNA TGTGCCAGCAGTATACAGGGGGCCGGCTATGGCTACACCTTC. It specifies CASSIQGAGYGYTF.

The genes are TRBV4-1 and TRBJ1-5; the D gene is possibly TRBD1 (5 bases). V was clipped by 0 bases and J by 11 bases, with 17 bases between them. The CDR3 is 15 residues long. The germline V gene has CDR1 MGHRA and CDR2 YSYEKL. This CDR3 is CASSQEPSGTGSQHF. The CDR3 region has the DNA TGCGCCAGCAGCCAAGAACCTTCTGGGACTGGGTCCCAGCATTTT.

The chain uses TRBV19 and TRBJ1-5; possibly TRBD1 for D (6 bases). CDR1 and CDR2 (germline): LNHDA, SQIVND (reference sequence). The V gene lost 11 bases and the J gene lost 2 bases, with 13 bases spanning the gap. CDR3 length equals 13 residues. The DNA for the CDR3 is TGTGCCTCGGGGGGGGCTGGCAATCAGCCCCAGCATTTT. This encodes CASGGAGNQPQHF.

The chain has TRBV2 and TRBJ2-6; D is possibly TRBD1 (5 bases). The CDR3 is made up of 17 amino acids. The germline V gene encodes CDR1 SNHLY and CDR2 FYNNEI. V was clipped by 5 bases and J by 0 bases, with 14 bases between them. Here the CDR3 DNA reads TGTGCCAGCAGTTTCCAGGGCCCTAACTCTGGGGCCAACGTCCTGACTTTC. Its protein product is CASSFQGPNSGANVLTF.

The chain carries TRBV5-4 and TRBJ2-2; 10 nucleotides match TRBD1. After removal of 2 bases from V and 6 bases from J, the junction contained 7 bases not matched to a gene. Germline CDR1 is SGHNT and CDR2 is YYREEE (reference sequence). CDR3 size: 16 residues. In DNA, the CDR3 is TGTGCCAGCAGCTTATTGGGACAGGGGATAGCCGGGGAGCTGTTTTTT. Amino acids: CASSLLGQGIAGELFF.

This chain links TRBV2 with TRBJ2-5; 8 bases fit TRBD1. J lost 1 base, V lost 5 bases, and 6 bases had no gene match. Germline V gene lookup returns CDR1 SNHLY and CDR2 FYNNEI. The CDR3 has 15 residues. CDR3 residues: CASSFDRGLQETQYF. The CDR3 DNA reads as TGTGCCAGCAGTTTTGACAGGGGCCTCCAAGAGACCCAGTACTTC. The full variable domain, with the rest looked up from reference TRBV2 and TRBJ2-5, is EPEVTQTPSHQVTQMGQEVILRCVPISNHLYFYWYRQILGQKVEFLVSFYNNEISEKSEIFDDQFSVERPDGSNFTLKIRSTKLEDSAMYFCASSFDRGLQETQYFGPGTRLLVL.

V gene TRBV7-9 combines with J gene TRBJ2-1; 7 bases map to TRBD1. In germline, CDR1 is SEHNR, CDR2 FQNEAQ (reference sequence). The CDR3 loop spans 14 amino acids. V gave up 1 base and J gave up 15 bases; unmatched junction bases: 12. CDR3: CASSLGQGELVVFF. Here the CDR3 DNA reads TGTGCCAGCAGCTTAGGCCAGGGGGAGCTTGTTGTGTTCTTC.

The V and J genes are TRBV5-1 and TRBJ1-6, with TRBD1 identical over 9 bases. The CDR3 loop spans 16 amino acids. After removal of 4 bases from V and 7 bases from J, the junction contained 9 bases not matched to a gene. CDR1 and CDR2 (germline): SGHRS, YFSETQ. The CDR3 DNA follows: TGCGCCAGCAGCCCAACCGCGGACAGGGGAAATTCACCCCTCCACTTT. Translating gives CASSPTADRGNSPLHF.

This clone was observed a few times. The chain is built from TRBV6-1 and TRBJ2-5; D may be TRBD1 (6 bases). The V gene's germline CDR1 is MNHNS and CDR2 SASEGT. This CDR3 has 12 amino acids. Trimming cost V 3 bases and J 7 bases, with 9 bases left between them. The chain's CDR3 is CASSEGAGTQYF. CDR3 in DNA: TGTGCCAGCAGTGAGGGGGCTGGGACCCAGTACTTC.